The entry below gives a single T cell receptor (beta chain) sequence along with its context. The V and J ends lost 4 bases and 5 bases respectively, with 12 bases between them. The CDR3 extends over 15 amino acids. CDR1 MNHGY and CDR2 SVAAGI come from the germline V gene. The data are from a study of early T cells in non-severe SARS-CoV-2 infection. TCRdb itself ran the 5' RACE reads through MiXCR, one entry per CDR3 protein. The sample shows around 33,000 distinct CDR3 sequences, roughly 4.5% of them seen only once. This TCR was sampled from an adult who was a healthcare worker with PCR-confirmed SARS-CoV-2 infection or an uninfected control (not recorded which). V is TRBV6-9 and J is TRBJ1-6; D is possibly TRBD1 (5 bases). Material: whole blood. Here the CDR3 DNA reads TGTGCCAGCAGTTCTTGGACAAGAAATAATTCACCCCTCCACTTT. The encoded protein is CASSSWTRNNSPLHF.